This record looks at one T cell receptor beta chain sequence and its context. These data are taken from a study of T cell clones after liver transplantation. The repertoire was sequenced with immunoSEQ multiplex PCR; TCRdb's copy has only in-frame clones and lacks some. The sample has about 51,000 clones, about 67% seen once. Germline lookup yields CDR1 ENHRY and CDR2 SYGVKD. Trimming removed 8 bases from V and 3 bases from J, with 11 bases in between. The CDR3 is made up of 13 amino acids. This receptor was taken from a human patient who received a liver transplant. Some T cells may be the graft donor's. The specimen was CD4+ T cells from blood, collected about 56 months after liver transplant. The J gene is TRBJ1-5, the V gene TRBV10-3; D ambiguous. In nucleotides, the CDR3 is TGTGCCATCCGTAAGGGTGACAATCAGCCCCAGCATTTT. Translating it yields CAIRKGDNQPQHF.